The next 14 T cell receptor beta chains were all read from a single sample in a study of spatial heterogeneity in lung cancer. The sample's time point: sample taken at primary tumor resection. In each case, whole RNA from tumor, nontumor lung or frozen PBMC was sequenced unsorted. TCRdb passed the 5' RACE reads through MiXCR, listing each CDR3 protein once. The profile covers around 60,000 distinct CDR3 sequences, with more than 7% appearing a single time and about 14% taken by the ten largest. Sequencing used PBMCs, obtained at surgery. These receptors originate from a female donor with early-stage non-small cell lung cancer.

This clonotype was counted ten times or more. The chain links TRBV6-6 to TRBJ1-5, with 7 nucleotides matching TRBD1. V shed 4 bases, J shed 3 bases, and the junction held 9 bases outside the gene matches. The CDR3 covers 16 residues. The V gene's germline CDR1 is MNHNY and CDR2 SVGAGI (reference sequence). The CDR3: CASSLARDRYNQPQHF. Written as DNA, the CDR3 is TGTGCCAGCAGTTTGGCCCGGGACAGATACAATCAGCCCCAGCATTTT.

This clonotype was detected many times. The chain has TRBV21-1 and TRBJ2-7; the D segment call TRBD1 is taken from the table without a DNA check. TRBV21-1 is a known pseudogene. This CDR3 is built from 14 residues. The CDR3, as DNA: TGTGCCAGCAGCGCCCTTATACAGGACTACGAGCAGTACTTC. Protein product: CASSALIQDYEQYF.

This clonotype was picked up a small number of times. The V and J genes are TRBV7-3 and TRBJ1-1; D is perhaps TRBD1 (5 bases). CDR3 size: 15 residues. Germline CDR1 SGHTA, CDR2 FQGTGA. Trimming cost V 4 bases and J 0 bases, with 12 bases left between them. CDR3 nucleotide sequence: TGTGCCAGCAGCTCGCCACGGGACCTGAACACTGAAGCTTTCTTT. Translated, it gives CASSSPRDLNTEAFF.

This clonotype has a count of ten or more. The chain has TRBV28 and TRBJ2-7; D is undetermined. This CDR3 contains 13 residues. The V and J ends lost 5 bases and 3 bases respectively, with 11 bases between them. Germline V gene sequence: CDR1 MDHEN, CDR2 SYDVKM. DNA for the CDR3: TGTGCCAGCAGTAAGTACAACTACTACGAGCAGTACTTC. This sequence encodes CASSKYNYYEQYF. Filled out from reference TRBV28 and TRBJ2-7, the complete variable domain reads DVKVTQSSRYLVKRTGEKVFLECVQDMDHENMFWYRQDPGLGLRLIYFSYDVKMKEKGDIPEGYSVSREKKERFSLILESASTNQTSMYLCASSKYNYYEQYFGPGTRLTVT.

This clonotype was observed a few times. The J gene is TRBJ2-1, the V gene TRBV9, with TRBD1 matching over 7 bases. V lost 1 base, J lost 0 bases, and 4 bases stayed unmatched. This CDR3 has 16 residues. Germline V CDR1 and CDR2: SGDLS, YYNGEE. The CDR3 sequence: CASSVLGDSSYNEQFF. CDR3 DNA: TGTGCCAGCAGCGTACTTGGGGACAGCTCCTACAATGAGCAGTTCTTC.

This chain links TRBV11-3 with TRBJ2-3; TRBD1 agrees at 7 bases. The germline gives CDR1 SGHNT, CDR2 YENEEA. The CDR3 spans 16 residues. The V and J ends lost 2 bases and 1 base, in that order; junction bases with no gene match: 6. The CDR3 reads CASSLNPGQGTDTQYF. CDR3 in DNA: TGTGCCAGCAGCTTAAACCCTGGACAGGGCACAGATACGCAGTATTTT.

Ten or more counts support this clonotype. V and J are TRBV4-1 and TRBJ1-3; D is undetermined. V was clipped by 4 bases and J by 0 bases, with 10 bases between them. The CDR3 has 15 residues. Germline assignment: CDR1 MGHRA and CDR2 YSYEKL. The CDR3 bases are TGCGCCAGCAGCCTTACAGTCAGCTCTGGAAACACCATATATTTT. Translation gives CASSLTVSSGNTIYF.

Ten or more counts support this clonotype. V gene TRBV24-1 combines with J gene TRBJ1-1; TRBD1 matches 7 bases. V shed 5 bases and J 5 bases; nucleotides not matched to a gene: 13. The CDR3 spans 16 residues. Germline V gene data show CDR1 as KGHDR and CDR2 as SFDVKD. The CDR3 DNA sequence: TGTGCCACCAGTGCCATCACCGAAACAGGGGCGACTGAAGCTTTCTTT. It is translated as CATSAITETGATEAFF.

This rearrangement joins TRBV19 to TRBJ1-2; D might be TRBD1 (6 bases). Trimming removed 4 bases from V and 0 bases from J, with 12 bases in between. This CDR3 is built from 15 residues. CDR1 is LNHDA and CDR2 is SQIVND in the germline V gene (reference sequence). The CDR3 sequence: CASSTNRAANYGYTF. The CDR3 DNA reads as TGTGCCAGTAGTACCAACAGGGCGGCTAACTATGGCTACACCTTC.

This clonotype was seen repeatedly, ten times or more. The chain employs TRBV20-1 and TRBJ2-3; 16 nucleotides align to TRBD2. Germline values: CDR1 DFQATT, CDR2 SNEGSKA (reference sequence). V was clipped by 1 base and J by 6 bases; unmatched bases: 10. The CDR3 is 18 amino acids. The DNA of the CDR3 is TGCAGTGCTAGAGGTCCCTTCGGGACTAGCGGGGGGGCCGATACGCAGTATTTT. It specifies CSARGPFGTSGGADTQYF.

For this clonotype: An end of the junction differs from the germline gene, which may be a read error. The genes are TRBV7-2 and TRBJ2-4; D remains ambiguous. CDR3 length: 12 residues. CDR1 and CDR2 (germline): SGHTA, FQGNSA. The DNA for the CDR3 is TGTGCCAGCAGCCCCAGACTGGCTCACCCGCGGTTC. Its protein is CASSPRLAHPRF.

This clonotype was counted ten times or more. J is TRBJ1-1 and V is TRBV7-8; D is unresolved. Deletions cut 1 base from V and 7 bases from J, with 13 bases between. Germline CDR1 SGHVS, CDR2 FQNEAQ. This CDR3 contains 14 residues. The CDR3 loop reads CASSLGVQDHEAFF. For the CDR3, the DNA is TGTGCCAGCAGCTTAGGGGTCCAGGATCATGAAGCTTTCTTT. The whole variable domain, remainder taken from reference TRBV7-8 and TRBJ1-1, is GAGVSQSPRYKVAKRGQDVALRCDPISGHVSLFWYQQALGQGPEFLTYFQNEAQLDKSGLPSDRFFAERPEGSVSTLKIQRTQQEDSAVYLCASSLGVQDHEAFFGQGTRLTVV.

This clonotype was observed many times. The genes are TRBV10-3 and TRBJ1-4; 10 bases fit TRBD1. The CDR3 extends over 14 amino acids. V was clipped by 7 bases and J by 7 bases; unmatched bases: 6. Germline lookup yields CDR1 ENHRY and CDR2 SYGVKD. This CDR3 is CAINPGQGSEKLFF. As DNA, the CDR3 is TGTGCCATCAACCCGGGACAGGGGTCTGAAAAACTGTTTTTT.

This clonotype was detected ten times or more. CDR3 region: CASSSGDNEQFF. CDR3 coding DNA: TGTGCCAGCAGCTCGGGAGACAATGAGCAGTTCTTC. The rearrangement joins TRBV11-2 to TRBJ2-1; possible D gene TRBD2, 6 bases. Germline V CDR1 and CDR2: SGHAT, FQNNGV. The CDR3 is 12 residues long. V lost 4 bases and J 5 bases, leaving 6 bases between the germline ends. The complete variable domain, with remaining parts taken from reference TRBV11-2 and TRBJ2-1, reads EAGVAQSPRYKIIEKRQSVAFWCNPISGHATLYWYQQILGQGPKLLIQFQNNGVVDDSQLPKDRFSAERLKGVDSTLKIQPAKLEDSAVYLCASSSGDNEQFFGPGTRLTVL.